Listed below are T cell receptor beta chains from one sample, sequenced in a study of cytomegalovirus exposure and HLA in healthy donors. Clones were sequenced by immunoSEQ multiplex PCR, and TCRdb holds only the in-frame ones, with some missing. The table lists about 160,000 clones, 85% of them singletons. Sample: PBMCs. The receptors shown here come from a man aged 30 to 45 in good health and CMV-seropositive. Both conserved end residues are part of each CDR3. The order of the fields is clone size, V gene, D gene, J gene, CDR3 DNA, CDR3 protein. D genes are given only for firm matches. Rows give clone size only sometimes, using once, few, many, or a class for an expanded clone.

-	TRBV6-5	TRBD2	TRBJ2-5	TGTGCCAGCAGTTACAGCGGGGGGGGCCAAGAGACCCAGTACTTC	CASSYSGGGQETQYF
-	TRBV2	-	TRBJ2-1	TGTGCCAGCAGTTTAGCGTTCCTCAATGAGCAGTTCTTC	CASSLAFLNEQFF
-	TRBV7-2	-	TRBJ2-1	TGTGCCGGTAGGGAGGCGGGGAAGCAGTTCTTC	CAGREAGKQFF
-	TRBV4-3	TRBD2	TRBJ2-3	TGCGCCAGCAGCACCCGACTAGCAAGCACAGATACGCAGTATTTT	CASSTRLASTDTQYF
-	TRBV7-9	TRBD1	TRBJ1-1	TGTGCCAGCAGCTTCCGGGACAGGAGGGCTGAAGCTTTCTTT	CASSFRDRRAEAFF
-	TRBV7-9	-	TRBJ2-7	TGTGCCAGCAGTTACTCCAACTACGAGCAGTACTTC	CASSYSNYEQYF
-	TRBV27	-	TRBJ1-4	TGTGCCAGCAGTCCCCCCCCCTATCATGAAAAACTGTTTTTT	CASSPPPYHEKLFF
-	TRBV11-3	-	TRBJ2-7	TGTGCCAGCAGCTTATACGGGACATCTGACTACGAGCAGTACTTC	CASSLYGTSDYEQYF
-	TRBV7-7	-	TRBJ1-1	TGTGCTAGCAGCTCAGACAGAAACACTGAAGCTTTCTTT	CASSSDRNTEAFF
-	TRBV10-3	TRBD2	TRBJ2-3	TGTGCCATCAGTGAAACTAGCGGGGGCACAGATACGCAGTATTTT	CAISETSGGTDTQYF
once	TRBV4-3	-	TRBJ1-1	TGCGCCAGCAGCCAAGATCGTACCGGGAGTGAAGCTTTCTTT	CASSQDRTGSEAFF
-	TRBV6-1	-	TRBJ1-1	TGTGCCAGCAGTGAAGCTCGCCTCCAGGGTTATCAAGCTTTCTTT	CASSEARLQGYQAFF
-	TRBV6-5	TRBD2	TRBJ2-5	TGTGTCTCCCGGGGGGGGGCGGGAGGAGAGACCCAGTACTTC	CVSRGGAGGETQYF
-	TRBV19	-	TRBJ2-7	TGTGCCAGTAGTATAAAGGGGACATGGTACGAGCAGTACTTC	CASSIKGTWYEQYF
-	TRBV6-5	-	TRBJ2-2	TGTGCCAGCAGTTACCAGGGGAACACCGGGGAGCTGTTTTTT	CASSYQGNTGELFF
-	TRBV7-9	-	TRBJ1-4	TGTGCCAGCAGCCCCTTGACAGGTCGGAATGAAAAACTGTTTTTT	CASSPLTGRNEKLFF
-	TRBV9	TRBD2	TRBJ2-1	TGTGCCAGCAGCGCCCCTAGCGGGGGGGCCGACAATGAGCAGTTCTTC	CASSAPSGGADNEQFF
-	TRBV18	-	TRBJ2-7	TGTGCCAGCTCACCACAGGGGGGGGAGCAGTACTTC	CASSPQGGEQYF
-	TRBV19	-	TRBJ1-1	TGTGCCGCCCGGACACCAAGAATGAACACTGAAGCTTTCTTT	CAARTPRMNTEAFF
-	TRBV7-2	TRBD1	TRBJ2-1	TGTGCCAGCAGCTTTCGGTCCGGGACAGGGTACAATGAGCAGTTCTTC	CASSFRSGTGYNEQFF
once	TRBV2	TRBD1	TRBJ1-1	TGTGCCAGCCCGACCCAACAGGGGGCTGGCACTGAAGCTTTCTTT	CASPTQQGAGTEAFF
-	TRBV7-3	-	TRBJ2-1	TGTGCCAGCAGCGCGACGGGGAATGAGCAGTTCTTC	CASSATGNEQFF
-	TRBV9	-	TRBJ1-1	TGTGCCAGCACGGCCCGGGGGACGGGGAACACTGAAGCTTTCTTT	CASTARGTGNTEAFF
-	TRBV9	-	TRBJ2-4	TGTGCCAGCAGCGGGGGGGCTGGCTCTCTGGGAGGGCAGGGCATTCAGTACTTC	CASSGGAGSLGGQGIQYF
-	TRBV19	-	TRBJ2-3	TGTGCCAGTAGTTCTCAGACTAGCACAGATACGCAGTATTTT	CASSSQTSTDTQYF
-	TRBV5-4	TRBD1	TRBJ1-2	TGTGCCAGCAGCTTGCCGGGACAGGGGAACTATGGCTACACCTTC	CASSLPGQGNYGYTF
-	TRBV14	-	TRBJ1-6	TGTGCCAGCAGCCACGGGATCGGTTACTCACCCCTCCACTTT	CASSHGIGYSPLHF
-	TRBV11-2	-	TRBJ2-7	TGTGCCAGCAGCGCCGGGAGCTCATACTACGAGCAGTACTTC	CASSAGSSYYEQYF
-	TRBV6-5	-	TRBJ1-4	TGTGCCAGCAGCCCGGACAATAATGAAAAACTGTTTTTT	CASSPDNNEKLFF
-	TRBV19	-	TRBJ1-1	TGTGCCAGTAGTATAGGTATCACTGAAGCTTTCTTT	CASSIGITEAFF
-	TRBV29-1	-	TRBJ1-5	TGCAGTTTTGGGTCTGGGGAGGGTCAGCCCCAGCATTTT	CSFGSGEGQPQHF
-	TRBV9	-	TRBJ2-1	TGTGCCAGCAGCGTAGAAATGGGGCTAAATGAGCAGTTCTTC	CASSVEMGLNEQFF
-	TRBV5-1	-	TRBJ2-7	TGCGCCAGCAGCTCCCTTAAGGGGACCTACGAGCAGTACTTC	CASSSLKGTYEQYF
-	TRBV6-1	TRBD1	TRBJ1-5	TGTGCCAGCAGTGAAGGGGACAGGGGTTATCAGCCCCAGCATTTT	CASSEGDRGYQPQHF
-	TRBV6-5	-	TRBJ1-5	TGTGCCAGCCGTCCATTAAGGGGAAATCAGCCCCAGCATTTT	CASRPLRGNQPQHF
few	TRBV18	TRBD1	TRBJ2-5	TGTGCCAGCTCACCCGGACAGGGCGGGGAGACCCAGTACTTC	CASSPGQGGETQYF
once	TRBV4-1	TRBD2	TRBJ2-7	TGCGCCAGCAGCCAAAGCCCGGGTAGCGGGGGTTCCTACGAGCAGTACTTC	CASSQSPGSGGSYEQYF
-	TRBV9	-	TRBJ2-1	TGTGCCAGCAGCGTAAGGACTGGGATGAGCTCCTACAATGAGCAGTTCTTC	CASSVRTGMSSYNEQFF
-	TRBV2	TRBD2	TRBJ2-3	TGTGCCAGCCTAAGACTAGCCTCTAGCACAGATACGCAGTATTTT	CASLRLASSTDTQYF
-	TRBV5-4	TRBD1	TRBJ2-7	TGTGCCAGCAGCACCCGGACAGGGGCCAGTTACGAGCAGTACTTC	CASSTRTGASYEQYF
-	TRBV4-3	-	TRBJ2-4	TGCGCCAGCAGCCAAGAAACAACCACAAACATTCAGTACTTC	CASSQETTTNIQYF
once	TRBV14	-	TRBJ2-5	TGTGCCAGCAGGAAAGGGGGATTCCAAGAGACCCAGTACTTC	CASRKGGFQETQYF
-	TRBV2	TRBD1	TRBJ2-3	TGTGCCAGCGAGGACAGGTGGGCCGGGACAGATACGCAGTATTTT	CASEDRWAGTDTQYF
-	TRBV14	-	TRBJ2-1	TGTGCCAGCAGTCCTGACACTTACTCCTACAATGAGCAGTTCTTC	CASSPDTYSYNEQFF
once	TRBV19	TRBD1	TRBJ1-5	TGTGCCAGTAGTGGGACGGACAGGCCTAGCAATCAGCCCCAGCATTTT	CASSGTDRPSNQPQHF
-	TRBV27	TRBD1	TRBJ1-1	TGTGCCAGCAGTCTCTTTCAGGGGGCTAGCACTGAAGCTTTCTTT	CASSLFQGASTEAFF
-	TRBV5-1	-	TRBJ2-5	TGCGCCAGCAGCAATGGAGGGTCGGACCAAGAGACCCAGTACTTC	CASSNGGSDQETQYF